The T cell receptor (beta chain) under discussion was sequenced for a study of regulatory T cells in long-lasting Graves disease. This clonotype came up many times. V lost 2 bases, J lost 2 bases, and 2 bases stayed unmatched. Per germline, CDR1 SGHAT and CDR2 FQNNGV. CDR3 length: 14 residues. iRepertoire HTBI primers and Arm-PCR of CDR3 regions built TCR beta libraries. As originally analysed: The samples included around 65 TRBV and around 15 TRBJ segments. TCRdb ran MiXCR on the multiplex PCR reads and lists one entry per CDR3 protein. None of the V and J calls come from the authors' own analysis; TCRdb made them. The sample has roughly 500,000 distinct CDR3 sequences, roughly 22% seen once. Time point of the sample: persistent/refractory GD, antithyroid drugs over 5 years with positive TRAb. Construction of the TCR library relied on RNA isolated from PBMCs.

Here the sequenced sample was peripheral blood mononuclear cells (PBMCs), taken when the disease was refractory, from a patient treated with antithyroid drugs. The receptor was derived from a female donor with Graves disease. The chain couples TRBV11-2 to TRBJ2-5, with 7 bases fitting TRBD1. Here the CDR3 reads CASSLRQGQETQYF. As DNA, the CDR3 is TGTGCCAGCAGCTTACGACAGGGTCAAGAGACCCAGTACTTC.